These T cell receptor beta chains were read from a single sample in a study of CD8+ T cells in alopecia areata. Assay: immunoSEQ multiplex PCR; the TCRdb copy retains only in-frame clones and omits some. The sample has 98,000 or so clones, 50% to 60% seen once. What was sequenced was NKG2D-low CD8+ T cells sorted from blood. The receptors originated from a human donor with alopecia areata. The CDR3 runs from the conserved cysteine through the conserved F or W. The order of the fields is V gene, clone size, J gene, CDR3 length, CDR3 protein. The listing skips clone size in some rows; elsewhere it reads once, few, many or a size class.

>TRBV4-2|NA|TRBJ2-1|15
CASSRNSGTYNEQFF
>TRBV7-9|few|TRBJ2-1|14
CASSRQGAYNEQFF
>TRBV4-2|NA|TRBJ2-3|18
CASSQALLAGAPTDTQYF
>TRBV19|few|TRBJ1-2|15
CASSPAGGMNYGYTF
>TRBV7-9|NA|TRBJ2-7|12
CASSTSRDEQYF
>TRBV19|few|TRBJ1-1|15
CASSIPSTGLSEAFF
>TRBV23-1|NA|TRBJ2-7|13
CASTLPTGTEQYF
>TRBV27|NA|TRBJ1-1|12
CASQKGDTEAFF
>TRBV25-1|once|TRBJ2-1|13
CASGLSAVNEQFF
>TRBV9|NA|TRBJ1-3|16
CASSQRGGIKGNTIYF
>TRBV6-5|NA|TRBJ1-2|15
CASSYSSTGAYGYTF
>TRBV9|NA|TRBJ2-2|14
CASTRRTGGGELFF
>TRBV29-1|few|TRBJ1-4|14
CSVGRVGSNEKLFF
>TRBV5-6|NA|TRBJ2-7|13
CASSYSGPYEQYF
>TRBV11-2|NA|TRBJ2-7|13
CASSPGLLQEQYF
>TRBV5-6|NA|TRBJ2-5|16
CASSSPRTLNQETQYF
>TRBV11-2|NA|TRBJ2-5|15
CASSLGGGYQETQYF
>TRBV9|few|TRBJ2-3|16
CASSVDTSGGRNTQYF
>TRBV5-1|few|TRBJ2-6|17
CASSLGLRVSGANVLTF
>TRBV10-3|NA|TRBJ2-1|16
CAISDSGRVLMNEQFF
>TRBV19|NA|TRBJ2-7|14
CASSTAGGPYEQYF
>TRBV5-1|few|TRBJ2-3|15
CASSLIPDGTDTQYF
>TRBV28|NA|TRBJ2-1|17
CASSPMVAGSSYNEQFF
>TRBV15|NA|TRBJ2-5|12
CATSGKQETQYF
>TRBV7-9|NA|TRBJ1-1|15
CASSLGDLWGTEAFF
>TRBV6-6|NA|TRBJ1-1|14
CASSWDTKGTEAFF
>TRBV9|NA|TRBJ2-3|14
CASSEGDSTDTQYF
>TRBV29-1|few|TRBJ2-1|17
CSGKGSSGTLSYNEQFF
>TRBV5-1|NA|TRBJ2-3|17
CASSFRPGREAADTQYF
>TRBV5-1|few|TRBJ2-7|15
CASRFPTSGSREQYF
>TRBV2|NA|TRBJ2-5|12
CATLTGAETQYF
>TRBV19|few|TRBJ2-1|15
CASSFGADSYNEQFF
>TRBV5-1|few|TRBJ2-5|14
CASSGAGGPETQYF